These 14 T cell receptor beta chains share one sample of origin, sequenced in a study of T cell clonality in common variable immunodeficiency. Whole-study findings and limits: Fewer deletions and N-nucleotide insertions were reportedly seen in common variable immunodeficiency TCR beta sequences.

Libraries were prepared by immunoSEQ multiplex PCR; TCRdb keeps only in-frame clonotypes and omits some of them. The profile covers under 20,000 clones, none occurring a single time. The antigens for these receptors are not known. The sample comprised peripheral blood mononuclear cells. The receptors come from a human donor with common variable immunodeficiency.

On this clone: The read is 3 residues too short to cover the CDR3 end, so that end is filled in from the germline J gene. The chain is built from TRBV19 and TRBJ1-5, with D possibly matching TRBD1 (6 bases). The V gene's germline CDR1 is LNHDA and CDR2 SQIVND (reference sequence). The CDR3 is 16 residues long. Trimming removed 4 bases from V and 2 bases from J, with 15 bases in between. CDR3: CASSTTGRGGNQPQHF. CDR3 bases read: TGTGCCAGTAGTACGACAGGCCGAGGAGGCAATCAGCCC.

As regards this clone: Sequencing ends 3 residues short of the CDR3 end; the germline J gene provides the rest. The V and J genes are TRBV18 and TRBJ1-6; tentatively, D is TRBD1 (6 bases). The germline V gene has CDR1 KGHSH and CDR2 LQKENI. Between the trimmed V and J ends, which lost 0 bases and 8 bases, there was a span of 17 bases. The CDR3 spans 17 residues. CDR3 DNA, as far as it was read: TGTGCCAGCTCACCACCGAACGCAGGGGTGAAAGATTCACCC. It is translated as CASSPPNAGVKDSP. The CDR3, in full, reads CASSPPNAGVKDSPLHF.

This clone has just a few counts. The read is 3 residues too short to cover the CDR3 end, so that end is filled in from the germline J gene. This rearrangement joins TRBV7-6 to TRBJ2-1; 7 bases are a match to TRBD2. V trimming: 1 base; J trimming: 5 bases; junction bases outside the gene matches: 2. The CDR3 runs 14 residues. Germline V CDR1 and CDR2: SGHVS, FNYEAQ. CDR3 residues: CASSLGLADNEQFF. The sequenced part of the CDR3 DNA is TGTGCCAGCAGCTTAGGTCTAGCGGACAATGAG. The whole variable domain, remainder taken from reference TRBV7-6 and TRBJ2-1, is GAGVSQSPRYKVTKRGQDVALRCDPISGHVSLYWYRQALGQGPEFLTYFNYEAQQDKSGLPNDRFSAERPEGSISTLTIQRTEQRDSAMYRCASSLGLADNEQFFGPGTRLTVL.

This clone was recorded many times. This chain's CDR3 is CASSYTGFTEAFF. The part of the CDR3 DNA that was read is TGTGCCAGCAGTTACACGGGGTTCACTGAA. The V gene is TRBV6-2 or TRBV6-3, the J gene TRBJ1-1; no definite D call. The read ends 3 residues shy of where the CDR3 ends; the end is completed using the germline J gene. The CDR3 is made up of 13 amino acids. Germline V gene sequence: CDR1 MNHEY, CDR2 SVGEGT. The ends were cut back, 2 bases at V and 4 bases at J, with 8 bases in the middle.

On this clone: The read gets to within 3 residues of the CDR3 end, and the germline J gene fills in the rest. V gene TRBV18 combines with J gene TRBJ1-2; TRBD1 might be the D (6 bases). The CDR3 extends over 16 amino acids. The germline CDR1 and CDR2 sequences are KGHSH and LQKENI. Trimming pared 2 bases from V and 2 bases from J, leaving 15 bases between. Partial CDR3 DNA: TGTGCCAGCTCACCAACAATGGGACAAGAGAACTATGGC. Translating it yields CASSPTMGQENYG. The complete CDR3 sequence is CASSPTMGQENYGYTF.

This clone has just a few counts. CDR3: CASSFQTGGEQYF. The sequenced part of the CDR3 DNA is TGTGCCAGCAGTTTCCAAACAGGGGGCGAG. The chain has TRBV6-2 or TRBV6-3 and TRBJ2-7, with TRBD1 matching 8 bases. The read stops 3 residues short of the end of the CDR3; the missing end is completed from the germline J gene. CDR1 is MNHEY and CDR2 is SVGEGT in the germline V gene. V dropped 4 bases and J dropped 6; count of bases not matched to a gene: 5. The CDR3 sequence is 13 residues long.

The table lists this clone with a few counts. The sequenced fragment ends 3 residues before the CDR3 boundary, so the rest is inferred from the germline J gene. V and J are TRBV7-2 and TRBJ2-7; 9 nucleotides match TRBD1. The CDR3 runs to 15 residues. Losses at the gene ends were 4 bases for V and 3 bases for J; bases not matched to a gene: 7. Germline values: CDR1 SGHTA, CDR2 FQGNSA. Incomplete CDR3 DNA: TGTGCCAGCAGCTGGGGCGGGACAGGGTTCTACGAG. Translation gives CASSWGGTGFYE. The full CDR3 sequence reads CASSWGGTGFYEQYF.

This clone was seen a handful of times. The read is 3 residues too short to cover the CDR3 end, so that end is filled in from the germline J gene. The chain links TRBV6-2 or TRBV6-3 to TRBJ2-3; D might be TRBD2 (6 bases). Per germline, CDR1 MNHEY and CDR2 SVGEGT. The germline V and J ends were trimmed by 4 bases and 2 bases, with 16 bases remaining between them. This CDR3 spans 16 amino acids. The CDR3 loop is CASSLPGLRNTDTQYF. The CDR3 bases that were read are TGTGCCAGCAGTTTACCGGGACTCAGGAACACAGATACG.

Concerning this clone itself: The DNA ends 3 residues before the CDR3 does, and the rest of the CDR3 is filled in from the germline J gene. The chain links TRBV18 to TRBJ2-2; TRBD1 is a possible D gene (5 bases). V was trimmed by 2 bases and J by 6 bases, leaving 7 bases between them. Germline V gene lookup returns CDR1 KGHSH and CDR2 LQKENI. The CDR3 length is 13 residues. CDR3 DNA (partial): TGTGCCAGCTCACCAGTAGGGGCCGGGGAG. It translates to CASSPVGAGE. The whole CDR3 region reads CASSPVGAGELFF.

The sample holds a few counts of this clone. CDR3 DNA (partial): TGTGCCAGCAGTCGGTATCAAAGTACCTACGAG. Its protein is CASSRYQSTYE. The complete CDR3 protein is CASSRYQSTYEQYF. The gene calls are TRBV6-2 or TRBV6-3 and TRBJ2-7; D is undetermined. Sequencing ends 3 residues short of the CDR3 end; the germline J gene provides the rest. V lost 5 bases, J lost 2 bases, and 13 bases lay in between. The CDR3 runs 14 residues. CDR1 and CDR2 (germline): MNHEY, SVGEGT.

Remarks on this clone: Sequencing ends 3 residues short of the CDR3 end; the germline J gene provides the rest. V usage is TRBV7-2 and J usage is TRBJ2-7; possible D gene TRBD2, 6 bases. Germline CDR1 SGHTA, CDR2 FQGNSA. This CDR3 is built from 13 residues. Trimming shortened V by 6 bases and J by 1 base, and 10 bases separated the two germline ends. The CDR3 bases that were read are TGTGCCAGCAGTCCGGGGACTTCCTACGAG. Translation gives CASSPGTSYE. The complete CDR3 protein is CASSPGTSYEQYF. Full variable domain (missing parts from reference TRBV7-2 and TRBJ2-7): GAGVSQSPSNKVTEKGKDVELRCDPISGHTALYWYRQSLGQGLEFLIYFQGNSAPDKSGLPSDRFSAERTGGSVSTLTIQRTQQEDSAVYLCASSPGTSYEQYFGPGTRLTVT.

A few counts support this clone. The read is 3 residues too short to cover the CDR3 end, so that end is filled in from the germline J gene. J is TRBJ2-4 and V is TRBV19; a weak D match, TRBD2 (6 bases). The CDR3 extends over 13 amino acids. Germline V gene lookup returns CDR1 LNHDA and CDR2 SQIVND (reference sequence). The CDR3 bases that were read are TGTGCCAGTAGTGTCACCAGACGGGGGATT. It translates to CASSVTRRGI. The whole CDR3 is CASSVTRRGIQYF.

This chain's CDR3 is CSATAGQSYQPQHF. The CDR3 bases that were read are TGCAGTGCTACCGCGGGCCAATCCTATCAGCCC. V and J are TRBV20-1 and TRBJ1-5; the D is unclear. The CDR3 end falls 3 residues outside the read, so it is completed with the germline J gene. Trimming pared 4 bases from V and 5 bases from J, leaving 15 bases between. The CDR3 sequence is 14 residues long. Per the germline V gene, CDR1 is DFQATT and CDR2 is SNEGSKA (reference sequence).

For this clone: The CDR3 goes on 3 residues after the read ends, and that part is filled in from the germline J gene. This chain uses TRBV19 with TRBJ1-3, with 8 bases matching TRBD1. This CDR3 has 14 amino acids. Trimming took 6 bases from V and 3 from J; bases not matched to a gene: 4. Germline CDR1 is LNHDA and CDR2 is SQIVND (reference sequence). The CDR3 region is CASRRTGLGNTIYF. The CDR3 DNA, read in part, is TGTGCCAGTAGGCGGACAGGGCTTGGAAACACC.